This T cell receptor beta chain was captured in a study of blood T cells in healthy people across ages. The germline V gene encodes CDR1 SQVTM and CDR2 ANQGSEA. The CDR3 loop spans 12 amino acids. V was cut by 2 bases and J by 3 bases, with 8 bases left in between. This clonotype was counted many times. Its cognate antigen is unknown. Alongside a J-beta primer mix, a sample-barcoded 5' primer served in a second PCR lasting about 6 to 11 cycles. Every single cDNA molecule received a tag from a template-switch adaptor with 12 random nucleotides. TCRdb re-analysed the 5' RACE reads in MiXCR, keeping a single row per CDR3 protein. There are approximately 900,000 distinct CDR3 sequences in the sample; 25% to 35% occur only once, and roughly a tenth lies in the top ten. Points from the study as a whole: The CMV status of each donor remained undetermined, and this could have confounded shifts in expanded clonotypes.

Isolated per sample were at least 6 million PBMCs. These same data were also listed under a study on T cells of mothers and their children.

The sequence derives from a woman aged 40-49 years in good health. The sequencing input was blood. V is TRBV29-1 and J is TRBJ2-7; D remains unclear. This chain's CDR3 is CSVEYQSYEQYF. The CDR3 region has the DNA TGCAGCGTTGAATATCAGAGCTACGAGCAGTACTTC.